This T cell receptor beta chain was recorded in a study of blood T cell repertoires in COVID-19. Overall study: Researchers got acute and convalescent COVID-19 samples from the United States, Italy and Spain.

The Seattle site enrolled patients during active infection and followed them longitudinally. V trimming: 5 bases; J trimming: 8 bases; junction bases outside the gene matches: 9. This CDR3 spans 15 amino acids. CDR1 is SGHAT, CDR2 FQDESV, per germline (reference sequence). Assay used: immunoSEQ multiplex PCR; TCRdb lists only in-frame clones, some missing. The table lists approximately 180,000 clones, just under 90% of them singletons, with 12% in the top ten. The sample was peripheral blood. The sequence was collected from a woman between 65 and 79 years old with COVID-19, enrolled during active disease. The chain is built from TRBV11-1 and TRBJ2-1; 10 bases line up with TRBD2. CDR3 residues: CASSDSGRSVDEQFF. The CDR3 DNA follows: TGTGCCAGCAGCGATAGCGGGAGGTCGGTTGATGAGCAGTTCTTC. The full variable domain, its missing parts supplied by reference TRBV11-1 and TRBJ2-1, is EAEVAQSPRYKITEKSQAVAFWCDPISGHATLYWYRQILGQGPELLVQFQDESVVDDSQLPKDRFSAERLKGVDSTLKIQPAELGDSAMYLCASSDSGRSVDEQFFGPGTRLTVL.